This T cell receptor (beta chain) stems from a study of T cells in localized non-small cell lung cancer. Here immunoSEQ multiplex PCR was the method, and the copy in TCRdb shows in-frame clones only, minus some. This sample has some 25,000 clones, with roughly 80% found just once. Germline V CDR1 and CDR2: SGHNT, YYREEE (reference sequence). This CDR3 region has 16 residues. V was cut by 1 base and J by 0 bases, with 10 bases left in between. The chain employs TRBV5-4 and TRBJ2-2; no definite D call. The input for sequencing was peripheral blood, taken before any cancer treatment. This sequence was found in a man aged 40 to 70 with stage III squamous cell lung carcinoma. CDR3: CASSLTWRTNTGELFF. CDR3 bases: TGTGCCAGCAGCTTGACGTGGCGAACGAACACCGGGGAGCTGTTTTTT.